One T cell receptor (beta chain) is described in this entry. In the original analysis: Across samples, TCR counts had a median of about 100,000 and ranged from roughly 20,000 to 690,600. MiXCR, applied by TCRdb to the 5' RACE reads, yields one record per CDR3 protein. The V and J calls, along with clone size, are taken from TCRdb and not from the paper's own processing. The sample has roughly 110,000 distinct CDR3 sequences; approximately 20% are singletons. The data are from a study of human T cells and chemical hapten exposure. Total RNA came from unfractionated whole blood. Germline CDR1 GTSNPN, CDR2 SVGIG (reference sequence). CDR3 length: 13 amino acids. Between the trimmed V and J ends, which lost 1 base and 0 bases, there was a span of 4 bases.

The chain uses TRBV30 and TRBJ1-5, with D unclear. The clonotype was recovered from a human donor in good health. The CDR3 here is CAWSDNSNQPQHF. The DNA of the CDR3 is TGTGCCTGGAGTGATAATAGCAATCAGCCCCAGCATTTT.